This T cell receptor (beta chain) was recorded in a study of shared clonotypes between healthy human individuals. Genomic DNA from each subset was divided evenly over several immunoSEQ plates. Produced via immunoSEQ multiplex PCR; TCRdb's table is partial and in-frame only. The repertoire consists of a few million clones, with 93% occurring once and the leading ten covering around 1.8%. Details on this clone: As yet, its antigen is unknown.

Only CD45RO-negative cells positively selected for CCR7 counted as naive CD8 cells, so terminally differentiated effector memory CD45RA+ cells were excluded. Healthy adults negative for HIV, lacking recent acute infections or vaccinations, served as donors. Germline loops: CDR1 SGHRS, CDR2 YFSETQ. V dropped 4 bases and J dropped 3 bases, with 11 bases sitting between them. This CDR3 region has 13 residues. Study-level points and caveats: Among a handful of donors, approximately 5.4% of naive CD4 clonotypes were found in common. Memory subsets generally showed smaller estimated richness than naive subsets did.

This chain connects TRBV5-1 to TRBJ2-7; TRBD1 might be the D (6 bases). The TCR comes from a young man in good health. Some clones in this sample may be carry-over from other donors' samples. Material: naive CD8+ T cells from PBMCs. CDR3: CASSGTQSYEQYF. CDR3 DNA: TGCGCCAGCAGCGGGACACAGAGCTACGAGCAGTACTTC. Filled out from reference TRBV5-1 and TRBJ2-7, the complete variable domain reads KAGVTQTPRYLIKTRGQQVTLSCSPISGHRSVSWYQQTPGQGLQFLFEYFSETQRNKGNFPGRFSGRQFSNSRSEMNVSTLELGDSALYLCASSGTQSYEQYFGPGTRLTVT.